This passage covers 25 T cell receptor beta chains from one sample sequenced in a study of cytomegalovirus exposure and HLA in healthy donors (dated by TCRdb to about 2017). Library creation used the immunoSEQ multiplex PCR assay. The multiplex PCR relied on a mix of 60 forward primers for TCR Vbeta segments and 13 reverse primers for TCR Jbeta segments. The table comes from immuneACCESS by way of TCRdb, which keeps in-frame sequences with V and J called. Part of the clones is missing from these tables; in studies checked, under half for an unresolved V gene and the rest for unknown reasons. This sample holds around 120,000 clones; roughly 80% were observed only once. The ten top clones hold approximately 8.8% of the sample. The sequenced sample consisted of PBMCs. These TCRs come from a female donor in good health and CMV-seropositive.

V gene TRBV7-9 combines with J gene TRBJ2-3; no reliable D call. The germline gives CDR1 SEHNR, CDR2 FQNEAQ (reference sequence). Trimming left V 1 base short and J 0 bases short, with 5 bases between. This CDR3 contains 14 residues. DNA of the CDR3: TGTGCCAGCAGCTTAGTACAGAGCACAGATACGCAGTATTTT. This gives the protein CASSLVQSTDTQYF.

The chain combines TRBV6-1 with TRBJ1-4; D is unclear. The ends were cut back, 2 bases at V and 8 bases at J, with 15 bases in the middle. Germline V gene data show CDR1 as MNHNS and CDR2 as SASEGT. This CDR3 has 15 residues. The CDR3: CASSEPGGSKEKLFF. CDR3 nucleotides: TGTGCCAGCAGTGAACCGGGCGGGTCAAAGGAAAAACTGTTTTTT.

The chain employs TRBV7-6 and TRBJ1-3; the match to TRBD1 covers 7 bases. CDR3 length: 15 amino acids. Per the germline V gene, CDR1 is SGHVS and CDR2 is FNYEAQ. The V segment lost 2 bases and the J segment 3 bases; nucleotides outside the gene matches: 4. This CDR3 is CASSLWTGLGNTIYF. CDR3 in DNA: TGTGCCAGCAGCTTATGGACAGGACTTGGAAACACCATATATTTT.

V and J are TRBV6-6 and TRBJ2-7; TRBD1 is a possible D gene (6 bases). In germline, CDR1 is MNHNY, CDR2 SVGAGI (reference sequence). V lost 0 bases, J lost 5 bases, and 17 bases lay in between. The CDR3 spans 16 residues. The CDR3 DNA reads TGTGCCAGCAGTTACTCCGCCTACAGGGTAGGCGACGAGCAGTACTTC. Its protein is CASSYSAYRVGDEQYF.

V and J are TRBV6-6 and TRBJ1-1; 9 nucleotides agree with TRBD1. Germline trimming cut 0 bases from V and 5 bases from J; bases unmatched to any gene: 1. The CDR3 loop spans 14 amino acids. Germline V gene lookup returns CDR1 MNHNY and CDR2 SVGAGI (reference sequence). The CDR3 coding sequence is TGTGCCAGCAGTTACTCGGACAGGGGAACTGAAGCTTTCTTT. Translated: CASSYSDRGTEAFF.

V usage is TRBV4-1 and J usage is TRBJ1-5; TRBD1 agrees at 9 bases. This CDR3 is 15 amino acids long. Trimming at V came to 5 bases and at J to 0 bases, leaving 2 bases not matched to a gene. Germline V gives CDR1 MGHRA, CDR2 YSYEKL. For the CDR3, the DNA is TGCGCCAGCAGCACAGGGGGCACTAGCAATCAGCCCCAGCATTTT. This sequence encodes CASSTGGTSNQPQHF.

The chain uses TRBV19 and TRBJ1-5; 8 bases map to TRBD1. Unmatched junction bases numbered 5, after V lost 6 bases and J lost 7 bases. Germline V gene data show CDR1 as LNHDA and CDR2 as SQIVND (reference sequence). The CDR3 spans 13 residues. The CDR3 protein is CASRDRAGQPQHF. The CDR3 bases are TGTGCCAGTAGGGACAGGGCGGGCCAGCCCCAGCATTTT.

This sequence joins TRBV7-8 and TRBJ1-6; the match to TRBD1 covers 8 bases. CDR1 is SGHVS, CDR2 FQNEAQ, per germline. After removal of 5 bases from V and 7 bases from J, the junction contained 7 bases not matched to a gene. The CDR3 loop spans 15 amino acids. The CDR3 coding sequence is TGTGCCAGCAGCGCCGGACAGGGACAAAATTCACCCCTCCACTTT. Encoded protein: CASSAGQGQNSPLHF.

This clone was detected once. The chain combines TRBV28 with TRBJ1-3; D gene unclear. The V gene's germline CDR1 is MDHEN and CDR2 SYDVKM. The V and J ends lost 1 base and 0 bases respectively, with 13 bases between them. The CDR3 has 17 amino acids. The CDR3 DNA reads TGTGCCAGCAGTTTATCTTCGGGAGGTAGCTCTGGAAACACCATATATTTT. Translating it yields CASSLSSGGSSGNTIYF. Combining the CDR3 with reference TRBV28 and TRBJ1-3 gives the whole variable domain DVKVTQSSRYLVKRTGEKVFLECVQDMDHENMFWYRQDPGLGLRLIYFSYDVKMKEKGDIPEGYSVSREKKERFSLILESASTNQTSMYLCASSLSSGGSSGNTIYFGEGSWLTVV.

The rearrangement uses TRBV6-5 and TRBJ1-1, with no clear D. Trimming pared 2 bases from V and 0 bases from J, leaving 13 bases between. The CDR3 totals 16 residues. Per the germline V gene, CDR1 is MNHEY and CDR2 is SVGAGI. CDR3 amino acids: CASSYPRTEMNTEAFF. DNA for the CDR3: TGTGCCAGCAGTTACCCACGGACTGAGATGAACACTGAAGCTTTCTTT.

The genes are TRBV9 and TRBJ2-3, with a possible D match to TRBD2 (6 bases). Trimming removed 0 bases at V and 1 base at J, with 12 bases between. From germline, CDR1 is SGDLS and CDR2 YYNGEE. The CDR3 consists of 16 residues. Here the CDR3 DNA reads TGTGCCAGCAGCGTAGCCGGGACTCGAGGCACAGATACGCAGTATTTT. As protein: CASSVAGTRGTDTQYF.

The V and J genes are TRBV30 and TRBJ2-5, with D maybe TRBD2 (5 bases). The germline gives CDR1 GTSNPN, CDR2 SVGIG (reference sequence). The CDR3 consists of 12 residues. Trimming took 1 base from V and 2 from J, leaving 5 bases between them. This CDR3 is CAWSGEQETQYF. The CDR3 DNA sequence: TGTGCCTGGAGTGGGGAGCAAGAGACCCAGTACTTC.

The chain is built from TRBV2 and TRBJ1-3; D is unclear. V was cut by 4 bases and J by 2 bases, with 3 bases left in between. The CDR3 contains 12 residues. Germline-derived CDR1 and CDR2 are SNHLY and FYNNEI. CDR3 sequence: CASSATGNTIYF. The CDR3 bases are TGTGCCAGCAGTGCAACTGGAAACACCATATATTTT.

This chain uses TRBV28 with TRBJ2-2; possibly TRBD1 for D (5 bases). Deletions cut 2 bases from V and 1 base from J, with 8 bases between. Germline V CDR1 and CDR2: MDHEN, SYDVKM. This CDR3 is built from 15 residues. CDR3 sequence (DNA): TGTGCCAGCAGTTTAGCGCAGGGGAACACCGGGGAGCTGTTTTTT. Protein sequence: CASSLAQGNTGELFF.

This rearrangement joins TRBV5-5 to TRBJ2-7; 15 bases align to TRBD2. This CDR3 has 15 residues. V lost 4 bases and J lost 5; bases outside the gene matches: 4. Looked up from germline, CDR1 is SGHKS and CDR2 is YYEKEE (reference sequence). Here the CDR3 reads CASSPGLAGGNEQYF. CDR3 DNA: TGTGCCAGCAGCCCGGGACTAGCGGGGGGAAACGAGCAGTACTTC.

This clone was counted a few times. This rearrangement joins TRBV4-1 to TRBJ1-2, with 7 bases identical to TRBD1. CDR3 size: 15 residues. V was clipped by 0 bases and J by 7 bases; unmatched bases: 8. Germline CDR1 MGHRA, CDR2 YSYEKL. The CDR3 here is CASSQDGGQWFGYTF. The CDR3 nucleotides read TGCGCCAGCAGCCAAGATGGGGGACAGTGGTTTGGCTACACCTTC.

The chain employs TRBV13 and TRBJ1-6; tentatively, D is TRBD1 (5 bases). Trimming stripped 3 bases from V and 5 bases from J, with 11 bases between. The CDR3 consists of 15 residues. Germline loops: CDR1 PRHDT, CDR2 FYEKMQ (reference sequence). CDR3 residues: CASSFQGSHNSPLHF. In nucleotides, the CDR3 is TGTGCCAGCAGCTTTCAGGGTTCCCATAATTCACCCCTCCACTTT.

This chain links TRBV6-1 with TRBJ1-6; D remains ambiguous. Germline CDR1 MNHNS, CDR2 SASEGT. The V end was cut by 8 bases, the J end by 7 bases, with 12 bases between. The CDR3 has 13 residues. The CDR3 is CASEIDGNSPLHF. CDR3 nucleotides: TGTGCCAGCGAGATCGACGGGAATTCACCCCTCCACTTT.

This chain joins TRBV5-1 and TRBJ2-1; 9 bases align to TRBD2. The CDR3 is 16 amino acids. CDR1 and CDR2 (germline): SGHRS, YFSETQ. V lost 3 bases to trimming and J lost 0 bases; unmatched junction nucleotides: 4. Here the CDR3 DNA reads TGCGCCAGCAGCTCTAGCGGGGCCACCTCCTACAATGAGCAGTTCTTC. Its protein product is CASSSSGATSYNEQFF.

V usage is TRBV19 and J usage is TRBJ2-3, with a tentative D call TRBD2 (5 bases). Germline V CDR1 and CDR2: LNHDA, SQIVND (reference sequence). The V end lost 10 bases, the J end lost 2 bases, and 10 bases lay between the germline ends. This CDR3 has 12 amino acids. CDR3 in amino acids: CATKRNTDTQYF. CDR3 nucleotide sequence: TGTGCCACGAAGCGGAACACAGATACGCAGTATTTT.

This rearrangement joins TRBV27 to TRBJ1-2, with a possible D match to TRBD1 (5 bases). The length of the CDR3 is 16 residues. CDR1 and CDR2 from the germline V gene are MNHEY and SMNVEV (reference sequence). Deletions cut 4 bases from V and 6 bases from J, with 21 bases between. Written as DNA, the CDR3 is TGTGCCAGCAGTTCCCCCCCCCTTGGGGGGACGGATGGCTACACCTTC. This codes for CASSSPPLGGTDGYTF.

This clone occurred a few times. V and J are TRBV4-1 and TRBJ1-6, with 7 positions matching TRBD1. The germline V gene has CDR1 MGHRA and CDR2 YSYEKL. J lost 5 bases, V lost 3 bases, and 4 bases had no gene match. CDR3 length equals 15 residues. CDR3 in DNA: TGCGCCAGCAGCCAGGGGGACAGAAATAATTCACCCCTCCACTTT. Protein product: CASSQGDRNNSPLHF.

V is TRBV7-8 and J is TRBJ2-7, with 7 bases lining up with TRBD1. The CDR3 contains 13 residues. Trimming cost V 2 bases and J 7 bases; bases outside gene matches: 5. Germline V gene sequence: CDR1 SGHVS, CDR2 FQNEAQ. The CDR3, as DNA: TGTGCCAGCAGCTTATGGGACAGTGGGGAGCAGTACTTC. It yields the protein CASSLWDSGEQYF. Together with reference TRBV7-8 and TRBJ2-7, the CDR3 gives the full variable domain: GAGVSQSPRYKVAKRGQDVALRCDPISGHVSLFWYQQALGQGPEFLTYFQNEAQLDKSGLPSDRFFAERPEGSVSTLKIQRTQQEDSAVYLCASSLWDSGEQYFGPGTRLTVT.

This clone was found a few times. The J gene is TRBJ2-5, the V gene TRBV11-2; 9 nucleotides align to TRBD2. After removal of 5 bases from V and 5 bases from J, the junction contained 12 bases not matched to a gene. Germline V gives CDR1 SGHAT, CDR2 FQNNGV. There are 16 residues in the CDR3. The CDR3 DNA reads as TGTGCCAGCAGCCAAGAGGTGGCTAGCGGGGAGGAGACCCAGTACTTC. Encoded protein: CASSQEVASGEETQYF.

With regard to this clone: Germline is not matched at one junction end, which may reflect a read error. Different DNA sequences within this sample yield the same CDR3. Here the CDR3 reads CSSSLARTEAFF. DNA for the CDR3: TGTTCCAGCAGCTTAGCGAGAACTGAAGCTTTCTTT. This rearrangement joins TRBV7-9 to TRBJ1-1; D unresolved. The CDR3 sequence is 12 residues long. CDR1 and CDR2 (germline): SEHNR, FQNEAQ (reference sequence).